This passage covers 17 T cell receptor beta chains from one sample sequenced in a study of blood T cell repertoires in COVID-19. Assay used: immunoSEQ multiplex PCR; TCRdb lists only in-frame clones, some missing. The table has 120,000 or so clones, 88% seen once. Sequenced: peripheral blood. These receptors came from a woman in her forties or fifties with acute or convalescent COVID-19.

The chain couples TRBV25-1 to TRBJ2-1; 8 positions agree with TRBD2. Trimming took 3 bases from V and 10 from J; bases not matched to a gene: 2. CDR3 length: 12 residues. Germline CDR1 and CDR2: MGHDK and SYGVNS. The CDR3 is CASSDTSGEQFF. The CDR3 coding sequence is TGTGCCAGCAGTGACACTAGCGGCGAGCAGTTCTTC.

The CDR3 region is CATSDSGQGQETQYF. The CDR3 nucleotides read TGTGCCACCAGTGATTCCGGACAGGGACAAGAGACCCAGTACTTC. This sequence joins TRBV24-1 and TRBJ2-5; 8 bases align to TRBD1. The CDR3 covers 15 residues. V shed 2 bases and J 2 bases; nucleotides not matched to a gene: 3. The germline V gene encodes CDR1 KGHDR and CDR2 SFDVKD.

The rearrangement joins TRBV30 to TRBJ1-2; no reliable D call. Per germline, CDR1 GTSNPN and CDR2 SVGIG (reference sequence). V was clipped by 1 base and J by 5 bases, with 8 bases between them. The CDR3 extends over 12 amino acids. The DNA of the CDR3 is TGTGCCTGGAGTGCGGGTCGGTATGGCTACACCTTC. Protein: CAWSAGRYGYTF.

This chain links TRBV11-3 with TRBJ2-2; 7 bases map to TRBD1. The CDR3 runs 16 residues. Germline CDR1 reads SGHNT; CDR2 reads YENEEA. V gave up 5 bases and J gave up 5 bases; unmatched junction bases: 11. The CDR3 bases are TGTGCCAGCAGCCTATCCGGGACAGTGAGGACCGGGGAGCTGTTTTTT. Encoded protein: CASSLSGTVRTGELFF.

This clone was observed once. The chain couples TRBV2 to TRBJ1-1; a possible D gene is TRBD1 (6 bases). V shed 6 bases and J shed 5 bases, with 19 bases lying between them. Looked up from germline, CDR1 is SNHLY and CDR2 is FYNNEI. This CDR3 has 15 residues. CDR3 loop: CASSPDGGRYTEAFF. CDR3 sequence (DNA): TGTGCCAGCAGCCCGGACGGGGGGCGATATACTGAAGCTTTCTTT.

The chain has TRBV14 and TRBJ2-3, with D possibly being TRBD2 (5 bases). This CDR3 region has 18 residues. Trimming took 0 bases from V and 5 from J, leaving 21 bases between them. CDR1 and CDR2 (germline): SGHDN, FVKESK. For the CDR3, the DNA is TGTGCCAGCAGCCAAGATAGACGTCTTGGGGAGAGGGTAGATACGCAGTATTTT. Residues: CASSQDRRLGERVDTQYF.

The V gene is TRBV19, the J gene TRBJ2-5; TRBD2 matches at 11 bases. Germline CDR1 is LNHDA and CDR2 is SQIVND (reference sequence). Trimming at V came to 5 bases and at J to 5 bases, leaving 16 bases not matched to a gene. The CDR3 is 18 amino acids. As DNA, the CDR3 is TGTGCCAGTAGTGACCGAGGGACTAGCGGTCTACAGTCTGAGACCCAGTACTTC. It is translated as CASSDRGTSGLQSETQYF.

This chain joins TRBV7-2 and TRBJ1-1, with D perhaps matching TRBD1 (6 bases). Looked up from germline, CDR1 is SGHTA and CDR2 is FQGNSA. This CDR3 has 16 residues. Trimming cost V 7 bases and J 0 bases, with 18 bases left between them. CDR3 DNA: TGTGCCAGCATAGGGTCAACAGGGCACTTGAACACTGAAGCTTTCTTT. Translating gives CASIGSTGHLNTEAFF. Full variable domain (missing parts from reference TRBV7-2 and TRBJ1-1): GAGVSQSPSNKVTEKGKDVELRCDPISGHTALYWYRQSLGQGLEFLIYFQGNSAPDKSGLPSDRFSAERTGGSVSTLTIQRTQQEDSAVYLCASIGSTGHLNTEAFFGQGTRLTVV.

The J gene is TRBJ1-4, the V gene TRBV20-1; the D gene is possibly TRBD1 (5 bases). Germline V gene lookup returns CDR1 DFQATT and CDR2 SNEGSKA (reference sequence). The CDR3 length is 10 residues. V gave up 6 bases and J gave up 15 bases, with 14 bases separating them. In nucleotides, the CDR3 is TGCAGTGCGGTAGATAACAGGATGTTTTTT. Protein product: CSAVDNRMFF.

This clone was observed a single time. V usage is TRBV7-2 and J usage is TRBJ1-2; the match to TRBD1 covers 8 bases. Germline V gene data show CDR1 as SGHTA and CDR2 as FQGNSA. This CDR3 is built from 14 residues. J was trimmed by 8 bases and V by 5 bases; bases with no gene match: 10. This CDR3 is CASSKGQGTSGYTF. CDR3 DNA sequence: TGTGCCAGCAGCAAAGGACAGGGTACCAGCGGCTACACCTTC.

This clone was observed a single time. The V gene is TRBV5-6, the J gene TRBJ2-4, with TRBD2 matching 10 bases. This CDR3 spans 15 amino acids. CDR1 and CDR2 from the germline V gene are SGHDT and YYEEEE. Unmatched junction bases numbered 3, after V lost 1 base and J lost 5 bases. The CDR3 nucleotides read TGTGCCAGCAGCTTGTGGCTAGCGGGAGAAAACATTCAGTACTTC. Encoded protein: CASSLWLAGENIQYF.

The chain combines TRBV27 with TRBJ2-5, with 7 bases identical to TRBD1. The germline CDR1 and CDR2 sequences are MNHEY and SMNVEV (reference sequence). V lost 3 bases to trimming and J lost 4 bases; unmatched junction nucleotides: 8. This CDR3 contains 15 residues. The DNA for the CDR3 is TGTGCCAGCAGTTTCTCCAGGGGGAACGGAGAGACCCAGTACTTC. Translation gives CASSFSRGNGETQYF.

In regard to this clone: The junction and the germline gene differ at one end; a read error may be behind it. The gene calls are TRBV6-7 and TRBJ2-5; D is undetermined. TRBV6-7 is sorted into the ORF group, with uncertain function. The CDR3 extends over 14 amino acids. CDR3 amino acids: CASTLTPLQEAQYF. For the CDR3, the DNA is TGTGCCAGCACTCTGACTCCCCTCCAAGAGGCCCAGTACTTC.

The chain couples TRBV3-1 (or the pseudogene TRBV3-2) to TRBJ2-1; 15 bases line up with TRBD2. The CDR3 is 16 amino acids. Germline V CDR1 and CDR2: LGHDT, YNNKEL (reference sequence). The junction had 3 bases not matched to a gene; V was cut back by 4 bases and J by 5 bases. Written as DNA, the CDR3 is TGTGCCAGCAGCCGGACTAGCGGGAGGGCCCACAATGAGCAGTTCTTC. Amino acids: CASSRTSGRAHNEQFF.

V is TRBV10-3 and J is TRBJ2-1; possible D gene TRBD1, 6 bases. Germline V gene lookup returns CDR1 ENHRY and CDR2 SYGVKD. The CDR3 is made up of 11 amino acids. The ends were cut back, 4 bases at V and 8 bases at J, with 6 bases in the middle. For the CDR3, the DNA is TGTGCCATCAGTGCAGGGGATGAGCAGTTCTTC. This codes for CAISAGDEQFF.

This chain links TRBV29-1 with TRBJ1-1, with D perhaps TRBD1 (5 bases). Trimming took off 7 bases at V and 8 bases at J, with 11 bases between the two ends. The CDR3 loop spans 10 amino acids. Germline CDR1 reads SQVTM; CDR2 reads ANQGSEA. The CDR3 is CSAGDWEAFF. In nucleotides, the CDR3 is TGCAGCGCCGGGGACTGGGAAGCTTTCTTT.

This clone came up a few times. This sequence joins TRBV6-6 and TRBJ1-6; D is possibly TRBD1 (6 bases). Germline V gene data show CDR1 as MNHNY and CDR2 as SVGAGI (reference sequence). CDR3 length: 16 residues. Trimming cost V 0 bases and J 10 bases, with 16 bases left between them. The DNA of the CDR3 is TGTGCCAGCAGTTACTCGACTGGGGGGGCCGGGTCACCCCTCCACTTT. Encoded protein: CASSYSTGGAGSPLHF.